This TCR beta chain was captured in a study of control samples from healthy donors and cancer patients. Germline CDR1 MDHEN, CDR2 SYDVKM. The germline V and J ends were trimmed by 2 bases and 3 bases, with 19 bases remaining between them. CDR3 length equals 17 residues. The method was immunoSEQ multiplex PCR; TCRdb's version includes in-frame clones alone and lacks a portion of them. The sample includes about 120,000 clones, over 90% seen only once; the top ten take less than 3.5%. The sample taken for sequencing was blood. The chain links TRBV28 to TRBJ1-2, with D unresolved. This clonotype was obtained from a man aged 25-45 years in good health. The CDR3 loop reads CASSLRSLGRTYYGYTF. CDR3 in DNA: TGTGCCAGCAGTTTAAGATCTTTGGGTCGGACCTACTATGGCTACACCTTC.